The 16 T cell receptor beta chains in this list originate from one sample, sequenced in a study of cytomegalovirus exposure and HLA in healthy donors. Primers included in the PCR were 60 Vbeta and 13 Jbeta primers. Libraries were prepared by immunoSEQ multiplex PCR; TCRdb keeps only in-frame clonotypes and omits some of them. The profile shows 130,000 or so clones, around 8.5% of them singletons. The sample was PBMCs. All receptors come from a man between 40 and 49 years old in good health and CMV-seronegative.

This chain links TRBV7-3 with TRBJ2-1, with 7 bases fitting TRBD1. CDR3 length equals 14 residues. From germline, CDR1 is SGHTA and CDR2 FQGTGA. Germline trimming cut 5 bases from V and 7 bases from J; bases unmatched to any gene: 8. DNA of the CDR3: TGTGCCAGCAGCGTAGGGGTACAGGGGAATGAGCAGTTCTTC. Residues: CASSVGVQGNEQFF.

This rearrangement joins TRBV19 to TRBJ2-5; TRBD1 matches at 7 bases. V gave up 4 bases and J gave up 5 bases; unmatched junction bases: 7. This CDR3 is built from 14 residues. CDR1 and CDR2 (germline): LNHDA, SQIVND (reference sequence). The CDR3 nucleotides are TGTGCCAGTAGTAACAGACAGGGCCGGGAGACCCAGTACTTC. This translates into CASSNRQGRETQYF.

This clone has more than one count but fewer than ten. The chain carries TRBV30 and TRBJ2-7, with 11 nucleotides matching TRBD2. The germline CDR1 and CDR2 sequences are GTSNPN and SVGIG (reference sequence). CDR3 length: 14 amino acids. With V trimmed by 4 bases and J by 3 bases, 5 bases remained unmatched. DNA of the CDR3: TGTGCCTGGACTCGACTAGCGGGGATCTACGAGCAGTACTTC. Its protein is CAWTRLAGIYEQYF.

This rearrangement joins TRBV5-1 to TRBJ1-5; no firm D call. Trimming took 0 bases from V and 3 from J, leaving 7 bases between them. Germline values: CDR1 SGHRS, CDR2 YFSETQ. CDR3 size: 14 residues. DNA for the CDR3: TGCGCCAGCAGCTTGGGAGTAACCAATCAGCCCCAGCATTTT. Protein sequence: CASSLGVTNQPQHF.

The chain carries TRBV13 and TRBJ1-1; TRBD1 matches at 7 bases. The junction had 8 bases not matched to a gene; V was cut back by 5 bases and J by 5 bases. This CDR3 region has 14 residues. The V gene's germline CDR1 is PRHDT and CDR2 FYEKMQ (reference sequence). The CDR3 is CASSPTDRETEAFF. The CDR3, as DNA: TGTGCCAGCAGCCCTACAGACAGGGAGACTGAAGCTTTCTTT.

This clone was detected a few times. The chain uses TRBV7-9 and TRBJ1-5; unclear D gene. Trimming removed 3 bases from V and 11 bases from J, with 11 bases in between. CDR3 length: 12 amino acids. The germline CDR1 and CDR2 sequences are SEHNR and FQNEAQ (reference sequence). The CDR3 is CASSLASGSQHF. The CDR3 DNA reads as TGTGCCAGCAGCTTGGCCTCGGGGTCCCAGCATTTT.

This clone was counted only a few times. This chain joins TRBV4-3 and TRBJ2-7; perhaps TRBD2 as D (6 bases). The CDR3 runs 14 residues. Germline-derived CDR1 and CDR2 are LGHNA and YSLEER. The ends were cut back, 1 base at V and 3 bases at J, with 10 bases in the middle. The CDR3 DNA reads as TGCGCCAGCAGCCAAGGGCGGGGTAGCTACGAGCAGTACTTC. Its translation is CASSQGRGSYEQYF.

The J gene is TRBJ2-1, the V gene TRBV11-2; D possibly corresponds to TRBD1 (5 bases). The germline gives CDR1 SGHAT, CDR2 FQNNGV. V dropped 3 bases and J dropped 5 bases, with 11 bases sitting between them. The CDR3 is 14 residues long. The CDR3 DNA is TGTGCCAGCAGCTTGGTGGGGCAAAACAATGAGCAGTTCTTC. As protein: CASSLVGQNNEQFF.

In nucleotides, the CDR3 is TGTGCCAGCAGTAATAACCTACAGCTGAAAGCCAAAAACATTCAGTACTTC. Its protein product is CASSNNLQLKAKNIQYF. V gene TRBV28 combines with J gene TRBJ2-4; D ambiguous. Trimming pared 5 bases from V and 0 bases from J, leaving 17 bases between. Germline CDR1 is MDHEN and CDR2 is SYDVKM. CDR3 length equals 17 residues. Drawing the rest from reference TRBV28 and TRBJ2-4, the complete variable domain is DVKVTQSSRYLVKRTGEKVFLECVQDMDHENMFWYRQDPGLGLRLIYFSYDVKMKEKGDIPEGYSVSREKKERFSLILESASTNQTSMYLCASSNNLQLKAKNIQYFGAGTRLSVL.

The chain has TRBV6-5 and TRBJ2-7; 10 nucleotides align to TRBD1. The germline V gene encodes CDR1 MNHEY and CDR2 SVGAGI. The CDR3 runs 12 residues. J was trimmed by 6 bases and V by 7 bases; bases with no gene match: 3. The CDR3 bases are TGTGCCAGCACCGGGACAGGGGTCGAGCAGTACTTC. Protein sequence: CASTGTGVEQYF.

This clone was seen more than once but under ten times. The chain combines TRBV27 with TRBJ2-1, with TRBD2 identical over 15 bases. V dropped 5 bases and J dropped 10; count of bases not matched to a gene: 6. Per the germline V gene, CDR1 is MNHEY and CDR2 is SMNVEV (reference sequence). This CDR3 has 15 amino acids. CDR3 in amino acids: CASSAGLAGGREQFF. CDR3 sequence (DNA): TGTGCCAGCAGTGCGGGACTAGCGGGGGGCCGAGAGCAGTTCTTC.

This clone has a handful of counts. The chain links TRBV30 to TRBJ1-2; D possibly corresponds to TRBD1 (6 bases). CDR3 length equals 14 residues. V was shortened by 3 bases and J by 0 bases, with 11 bases between the two germline ends. The germline V gene encodes CDR1 GTSNPN and CDR2 SVGIG (reference sequence). CDR3 loop: CAWRRDNANYGYTF. CDR3 DNA sequence: TGTGCCTGGAGGAGGGACAACGCTAACTATGGCTACACCTTC.

This clone was counted between two and nine times. The chain employs TRBV6-5 and TRBJ2-2; perhaps TRBD2 as D (6 bases). V gave up 6 bases and J gave up 7 bases, with 9 bases separating them. Germline V CDR1 and CDR2: MNHEY, SVGAGI. This CDR3 contains 12 residues. For the CDR3, the DNA is TGTGCCAGCAGGTCTAGCGACGGGGAGCTGTTTTTT. Translation gives CASRSSDGELFF.

The chain has TRBV18 and TRBJ1-3; D possibly corresponds to TRBD1 (6 bases). Trimming took off 5 bases at V and 0 bases at J, with 11 bases between the two ends. The CDR3 consists of 15 residues. Germline V lookup: CDR1 KGHSH, CDR2 LQKENI. This CDR3 reads CASSRTDSSGNTIYF. The CDR3 DNA follows: TGTGCCAGCTCAAGGACAGATAGCTCTGGAAACACCATATATTTT. Filled out from reference TRBV18 and TRBJ1-3, the complete variable domain reads NAGVMQNPRHLVRRRGQEARLRCSPMKGHSHVYWYRQLPEEGLKFMVYLQKENIIDESGMPKERFSAEFPKEGPSILRIQQVVRGDSAAYFCASSRTDSSGNTIYFGEGSWLTVV.

This clone was found a few times. This chain uses TRBV9 with TRBJ2-5, with 7 bases that match TRBD1. The CDR3 contains 15 residues. CDR1 and CDR2 from the germline V gene are SGDLS and YYNGEE. Germline trimming cut 4 bases from V and 4 bases from J; bases unmatched to any gene: 10. CDR3 bases: TGTGCCAGCAGCCCTCGGGACGAGGGGGCAGAGACCCAGTACTTC. This gives the protein CASSPRDEGAETQYF.

The gene calls are TRBV5-6 and TRBJ2-5, with 8 bases identical to TRBD2. The CDR3 is 14 residues long. V shed 3 bases and J 1 base; nucleotides not matched to a gene: 2. Germline CDR1 is SGHDT and CDR2 is YYEEEE. The CDR3 nucleotides are TGTGCCAGCAGCTCGGGACTAGTCCAAGAGACCCAGTACTTC. Translated: CASSSGLVQETQYF.